This T cell receptor (beta chain) stems from a study of blood T cell repertoires in COVID-19. Looking at the study overall: There were acute and convalescent COVID-19 samples, and they came from the United States, Italy and Spain. PBMCs, B-cell-depleted T cells, or T cells were the source of the cDNA or gDNA that made up the material.

Germline CDR1 is SEHNR and CDR2 is FQNEAQ (reference sequence). J lost 4 bases, V lost 5 bases, and 7 bases had no gene match. This CDR3 spans 15 amino acids. Per the authors' pipeline: From reference gene primer amplification, estimates of nucleated cell counts were derived. Only in-frame clones appear in the TCRdb table, and some are missing; sequencing was by immunoSEQ multiplex PCR. That table gives V, J and clone size, and the DNA gave D and trimming. The table has tens of thousands of clones, about 78% seen once. This sequence was found in an elderly man with active or convalescent COVID-19. Sequences were obtained from peripheral blood. The gene calls are TRBV7-9 and TRBJ1-5, with 8 bases matching TRBD1. DNA of the CDR3: TGTGCCAGCAGCCCCAGGGGGCCAAGGAATCAGCCCCAGCATTTT. Its protein is CASSPRGPRNQPQHF. Together with reference TRBV7-9 and TRBJ1-5, the CDR3 gives the full variable domain: DTGVSQNPRHKITKRGQNVTFRCDPISEHNRLYWYRQTLGQGPEFLTYFQNEAQLEKSRLLSDRFSAERPKGSFSTLEIQRTEQGDSAMYLCASSPRGPRNQPQHFGDGTRLSIL.